Sequencing of this T cell receptor (beta chain) was carried out in a study of blood T cell repertoires in COVID-19. Assay used: immunoSEQ multiplex PCR; TCRdb lists only in-frame clones, some missing. The table has roughly 250,000 clones, around 90% seen once; the top ten hold just over 0.85%. Germline CDR1 is WSHSY and CDR2 is SAAADI. The CDR3 has 14 amino acids. V gave up 0 bases and J gave up 1 base, with 3 bases separating them. This chain links TRBV10-2 with TRBJ2-2; D remains unclear. The sequenced sample was PBMCs or T cells enriched from blood (not recorded which). The TCR sequence derives from a middle-aged man who had been exposed to COVID-19. This chain's CDR3 is CASSESRNTGELFF. CDR3 nucleotide sequence: TGCGCCAGCAGTGAGTCGCGGAACACCGGGGAGCTGTTTTTT.